This is a list of T cell receptor beta chains from one sample in a study of OX40 agonist ivuxolimab in advanced cancers. Libraries were prepared by immunoSEQ multiplex PCR; TCRdb keeps only in-frame clonotypes and omits some of them. This repertoire shows roughly 70,000 clones, approximately 86% found once; its top ten account for 0.75%. The sample here was CD4+ or CD8+ T cells sorted from blood, taken in a trial of the OX40 agonist ivuxolimab. The receptors derive from an adult with an advanced solid tumor such as melanoma, head and neck, liver or kidney cancer. Each CDR3 is given with its conserved first and last residue. The order of the fields is D gene, J gene, V gene, clone size, CDR3 DNA, CDR3 protein. A D gene is named only where the DNA matches it firmly. The size of a clone is reported for some rows only, either as once, few or many, or as a class for expanded clones.

- | TRBJ1-2 | TRBV28 | - | TGTGCCAGCATCCTAGGAGGGGTAGCAAGTGATGGCTACACCTTC | CASILGGVASDGYTF
- | TRBJ1-2 | TRBV27 | - | TGTGCCAGCAGTTCCGGGCCTTTAGTCTATGGCTACACCTTC | CASSSGPLVYGYTF
- | TRBJ1-1 | TRBV20-1 | - | TGCAGTGCTAGGTGGGGGGCTGAAGCTTTCTTT | CSARWGAEAFF
- | TRBJ1-1 | TRBV5-1 | - | TGCGCCAGCAGCTTGGATGTCGGCACTGAAGCTTTCTTT | CASSLDVGTEAFF
TRBD2 | TRBJ2-1 | TRBV7-6 | - | TGTGCCAGCAGCTTAGTTGCGGGAGACTCAGAGGAGCAGTTCTTC | CASSLVAGDSEEQFF
TRBD1 | TRBJ1-4 | TRBV10-3 | - | TGTGCCATCGGGCAGGGGGAAGGCAAACCTGAAAAACTGTTTTTT | CAIGQGEGKPEKLFF
- | TRBJ1-5 | TRBV7-2 | once | TGTGCCAGCAGCTCCCTCGGGGGGGGACGAGGGGGCAATCAGCCCCAGCATTTT | CASSSLGGGRGGNQPQHF
- | TRBJ1-1 | TRBV9 | few | TGTGCCAGCAGCGGGACAGTAGCGAACACTGAAGCTTTCTTT | CASSGTVANTEAFF
TRBD2 | TRBJ2-2 | TRBV5-6 | once | TGTGCCAGCAGCTCGGGACTAGCGGGAACCGGGGAGCTGTTTTTT | CASSSGLAGTGELFF
- | TRBJ2-1 | TRBV4-3 | - | TGCGCCAGCAGCCAAGGGGGAGCTGCGGGGTCCTACAATGAGCAGTTCTTC | CASSQGGAAGSYNEQFF
TRBD1 | TRBJ1-3 | TRBV19 | - | TGTGCCTCCCTCGAGACAGGGGCTGGAAACACCATATATTTT | CASLETGAGNTIYF
- | TRBJ2-2 | TRBV9 | - | TGTGCCAGCAGCTACGGTGCCGGGGAGCTGTTTTTT | CASSYGAGELFF
TRBD1 | TRBJ1-2 | TRBV18 | - | TGTGCCAGCTCACCATCCCCGGACAGGCCTAACTATGGCTACACCTTC | CASSPSPDRPNYGYTF
TRBD1 | TRBJ2-1 | TRBV19 | - | TGTGCCAGTAAGGGGGACAGGGGCCCCTACAATGAGCAGTTCTTC | CASKGDRGPYNEQFF
TRBD2 | TRBJ2-5 | TRBV6-5 | - | TGTGCCAGCAGTTCGGGGAGGGCCGGTGCATGGGAGACCCAGTACTTC | CASSSGRAGAWETQYF
- | TRBJ2-5 | TRBV6-6 | - | TGTGCCAGCAGTTACATGCGGGGCCAAGAGACCCAGTACTTC | CASSYMRGQETQYF
TRBD2 | TRBJ2-1 | TRBV30 | few | TGTGCCTGGAGTGTATTTCGCGGGAGGGCCTACAATGAGCAGTTCTTC | CAWSVFRGRAYNEQFF
TRBD1 | TRBJ2-3 | TRBV10-3 | - | TGTGCCATCAGGACGGGACAGGGCACCACAGATACGCAGTATTTT | CAIRTGQGTTDTQYF
TRBD2 | TRBJ2-5 | TRBV11-2 | - | TGTGCCAGCAGCCCGTTCAGACTAGCCTCAGGAGAGACCCAGTACTTC | CASSPFRLASGETQYF
- | TRBJ2-7 | TRBV28 | - | TGTGCCAGCAGTTCCCCCGTAGGGGCTTCCTACGAGCAGTACTTC | CASSSPVGASYEQYF
- | TRBJ2-2 | TRBV5-1 | - | TGCGCCAGCAGCTTGGCGGCCCCTATCGTACCCGGGGAGCTGTTTTTT | CASSLAAPIVPGELFF
TRBD1 | TRBJ1-2 | TRBV18 | - | TGTGCCAGCTCGCCCGACAGGGGGGGAGGCTATGGCTACACCTTC | CASSPDRGGGYGYTF
- | TRBJ2-2 | TRBV7-3 | - | TGTGCCAGCAGCTTAGGGGTTTTTGGGTCTAGCGCCGGGGAGCTGTTTTTT | CASSLGVFGSSAGELFF
- | TRBJ2-7 | TRBV6-6 | - | TGTGCCAGCAGTTCAAACAGGGCTAGCTCCTACGAGCAGTACTTC | CASSSNRASSYEQYF
- | TRBJ2-1 | TRBV9 | - | TGTGCCAGCAGCCTAAATTTCAATGAGCAGTTCTTC | CASSLNFNEQFF
- | TRBJ1-1 | TRBV5-1 | - | TGCGCCAGCAGCTGGGGACCGAACACTGAAGCTTTCTTT | CASSWGPNTEAFF
- | TRBJ2-1 | TRBV7-2 | - | TGTGCCAGCAGCTTAGAGGGGGGGGTCGCCTACAATGAGCAGTTCTTC | CASSLEGGVAYNEQFF
- | TRBJ1-4 | TRBV2 | - | TGTGCCAGCAGTGACCAGGCTTCAACTAATGAAAAACTGTTTTTT | CASSDQASTNEKLFF
TRBD1 | TRBJ2-6 | TRBV7-9 | - | TGTGCCAGCAGGGGGACAGGGGATCACTCTGGGGCCAACGTCCTGACTTTC | CASRGTGDHSGANVLTF
- | TRBJ1-2 | TRBV6-5 | many | TGTGCCAGCAGACTGGACAGTAACTATGGCTACACCTTC | CASRLDSNYGYTF
- | TRBJ2-6 | TRBV18 | - | TGTGCCAGCTCACCAGGGTCTGGGGCCAACGTCCTGACTTTC | CASSPGSGANVLTF
TRBD1 | TRBJ1-1 | TRBV25-1 | - | TGTGCCAGCACTCCCTCTGGACAGGGAGACACTGAAGCTTTCTTT | CASTPSGQGDTEAFF
- | TRBJ1-1 | TRBV28 | - | TGTGCCAGCAGTTTGGGGGACGGACACACTGAAGCTTTCTTT | CASSLGDGHTEAFF
TRBD2 | TRBJ2-4 | TRBV28 | once | TGTGCCAGCAGTCCCGCGACTAGCGGGGGGGTAGCCAAAAACATTCAGTACTTC | CASSPATSGGVAKNIQYF
- | TRBJ1-1 | TRBV28 | - | TGTGCCAGCAGTTTAATAGGGGGGTTCACTGAAGCTTTCTTT | CASSLIGGFTEAFF
- | TRBJ1-5 | TRBV7-9 | - | TGTGCCAGCAGCTCCGGACCCATCCAGCATTTT | CASSSGPIQHF
TRBD1 | TRBJ2-5 | TRBV7-9 | - | TGTGCCAGCAGCCGGGACAGAGCCCGGGAGACCCAGTACTTC | CASSRDRARETQYF
- | TRBJ1-1 | TRBV10-3 | - | TGTGCCATCAGTGAGGGCCTGGCCCCCCAAGAGGCTTTCTTT | CAISEGLAPQEAFF
- | TRBJ1-3 | TRBV14 | - | TGTGCCAGCGGCCGGTCCTCTGGAAACACCATATATTTT | CASGRSSGNTIYF
- | TRBJ1-5 | TRBV5-1 | - | TGCGCCAGCAGCTTGGCCGGCAGAACCTATCAGCCCCAGCATTTT | CASSLAGRTYQPQHF
- | TRBJ2-5 | TRBV20-1 | - | TGCAGTGCTAGAGATAGGACCCAGTACTTC | CSARDRTQYF
TRBD2 | TRBJ2-2 | TRBV9 | - | TGTGCCAGCAGCCCTCGGACTAGCGGGGGCACCGGGGAGCTGTTTTTT | CASSPRTSGGTGELFF
TRBD1 | TRBJ1-6 | TRBV7-2 | - | TGTGCCAGCAGCCCCCGACAGGGGGGGGGAGCGGCACCCCTCCACTTT | CASSPRQGGGAAPLHF
- | TRBJ1-5 | TRBV7-2 | - | TGTGCCAGCAGCTTTACAAGCAATCAGCCCCAGCATTTT | CASSFTSNQPQHF
TRBD2 | TRBJ2-2 | TRBV7-2 | - | TGTGCCAGCAGCCGGACTAGCGGCACCACGAACACCGGGGAGCTGTTTTTT | CASSRTSGTTNTGELFF
- | TRBJ2-6 | TRBV9 | - | TGTGCCAGCAGCGTCCAGACCGTCGGTGCCAACGTCCTGACTTTC | CASSVQTVGANVLTF
- | TRBJ1-2 | TRBV5-1 | - | TGCGCCAGCAGTCCCGACCAGGGGCTCTATGGCTACACCTTC | CASSPDQGLYGYTF
- | TRBJ2-7 | TRBV7-8 | - | TGTGCCAGCAGCTTAGCTGGCCTCCAGAGCTCCTACGAGCAGTACTTC | CASSLAGLQSSYEQYF
TRBD1 | TRBJ2-7 | TRBV28 | few | TGTGCCAGCAGCACGGACAGGTCTGGGATATACTACGAGCAGTACTTC | CASSTDRSGIYYEQYF
TRBD2 | TRBJ2-7 | TRBV28 | - | TGTGCCAGCCTCCCGGGGGGGGTCTCCTACGAGCAGTACTTC | CASLPGGVSYEQYF
TRBD1 | TRBJ2-5 | TRBV6-6 | - | TGTGCCAGCAGATCAACAGAGGGGGCGACCCAGTACTTC | CASRSTEGATQYF
- | TRBJ1-1 | TRBV20-1 | few | TGCAGTGCTAAACAGAACACTGAAGCTTTCTTT | CSAKQNTEAFF
TRBD2 | TRBJ2-1 | TRBV6-5 | - | TGTGCCAGCAGACGGACTAGCGGATCCTACAATGAGCAGTTCTTC | CASRRTSGSYNEQFF
- | TRBJ1-2 | TRBV28 | - | TGTGCCAGCAGTCTAGGTCGCTACGGCTACACCTTC | CASSLGRYGYTF
- | TRBJ2-5 | TRBV6-5 | - | TGTGCCAGCAGTTACCCCGGCAGGGAACAGACCCAGTACTTC | CASSYPGREQTQYF